Listed below are T cell receptor beta chains from one sample, sequenced in a study of blood T cell repertoires in COVID-19. Produced via immunoSEQ multiplex PCR; TCRdb's table is partial and in-frame only. The table shows about 190,000 clones, with roughly four fifths occurring only once. Specimen: peripheral blood. These TCRs come from a woman in her forties with acute or convalescent COVID-19. CDR3s include the opening cysteine and the closing phenylalanine or tryptophan. Fields, in order: D gene, V gene, clone size, J gene, CDR3 DNA, CDR3 protein. The D gene is left open where the match is weak. Clone size appears in some rows only: once, few, many, or a class for an expanded clone.

d_gene: TRBD1
v_gene: TRBV15
abundance: NA
j_gene: TRBJ1-1
CDR3nt: TGTGCCACCAGCAGGGCTACAGGGGGCCAAGCTTTCTTT
CDR3aa: CATSRATGGQAFF

d_gene: TRBD2
v_gene: TRBV29-1
abundance: NA
j_gene: TRBJ2-1
CDR3nt: TGCAGCGTTGAAGGAACCGGGACTAGCGGGTACAATGAGCAGTTCTTC
CDR3aa: CSVEGTGTSGYNEQFF

d_gene: TRBD1
v_gene: TRBV27
abundance: NA
j_gene: TRBJ2-7
CDR3nt: TGTGCCAGCAGACCGGGACAGCAGGGTTACGAGCAGTACTTC
CDR3aa: CASRPGQQGYEQYF

d_gene: NA
v_gene: TRBV6-5
abundance: NA
j_gene: TRBJ1-1
CDR3nt: TGTGCCAGCAGTTACTCGGGGGCGCTGACTGAAGCTTTCTTT
CDR3aa: CASSYSGALTEAFF

d_gene: NA
v_gene: TRBV20-1
abundance: few
j_gene: TRBJ2-7
CDR3nt: TGCAGTGCTAGTAGCGTGCGGGAGCAGTACTTC
CDR3aa: CSASSVREQYF

d_gene: TRBD2
v_gene: TRBV7-8
abundance: NA
j_gene: TRBJ2-7
CDR3nt: TGTGCCAGCAGCGGTTATAGCGGGACCAGCTCCTACGAGCAGTACTTC
CDR3aa: CASSGYSGTSSYEQYF

d_gene: NA
v_gene: TRBV6-6
abundance: NA
j_gene: TRBJ2-7
CDR3nt: TGTGCCAGCAGTTACTCGGCTGGGGCAGGATACGAGCAGTACTTC
CDR3aa: CASSYSAGAGYEQYF

d_gene: TRBD1
v_gene: TRBV6-6
abundance: NA
j_gene: TRBJ1-1
CDR3nt: TGTGCCAGCAGCCGTGGGACAGGCACGAACACTGAAGCTTTCTTT
CDR3aa: CASSRGTGTNTEAFF

d_gene: TRBD2
v_gene: TRBV7-6
abundance: NA
j_gene: TRBJ2-7
CDR3nt: TGTGCCAGCAGCTTAGGGGGCGGGAGGGCCCTAGAGGAGCAGTACTTC
CDR3aa: CASSLGGGRALEEQYF

d_gene: NA
v_gene: TRBV10-3
abundance: NA
j_gene: TRBJ1-5
CDR3nt: TGTGCCACCTCCGGGGAGCTCAATCAGCCCCAGCATTTT
CDR3aa: CATSGELNQPQHF

d_gene: TRBD1
v_gene: TRBV11-2
abundance: NA
j_gene: TRBJ2-7
CDR3nt: TGTGCCAGCAGCCAACCGGGACAGCCCTACGAGCAGTACTTC
CDR3aa: CASSQPGQPYEQYF

d_gene: TRBD2
v_gene: TRBV11-2
abundance: NA
j_gene: TRBJ2-5
CDR3nt: TGTGCCAGCAGCTCGCCAGAGTGGGGACTAGCGGCACACCAAGAGACCCAGTACTTC
CDR3aa: CASSSPEWGLAAHQETQYF

d_gene: NA
v_gene: TRBV24-1
abundance: once
j_gene: TRBJ2-1
CDR3nt: TGTGCCACCAGTGATAGCGTGGCCGATGAGCAGTTCTTC
CDR3aa: CATSDSVADEQFF

d_gene: NA
v_gene: TRBV18
abundance: NA
j_gene: TRBJ1-5
CDR3nt: TGTGCCAGCTCAGATACAGATCCAAGCAATCAGCCCCAGCATTTT
CDR3aa: CASSDTDPSNQPQHF

d_gene: TRBD2
v_gene: TRBV5-1
abundance: many
j_gene: TRBJ2-3
CDR3nt: TGCGCCAGCAGCTGGGGTGCGGGGGGGCCAACAGATACGCAGTATTTT
CDR3aa: CASSWGAGGPTDTQYF

d_gene: NA
v_gene: TRBV18
abundance: NA
j_gene: TRBJ2-7
CDR3nt: TGTGCCAGCTCACCGCCAGGCGATCCGCCCGAGCAGTACTTC
CDR3aa: CASSPPGDPPEQYF

d_gene: NA
v_gene: TRBV5-4
abundance: NA
j_gene: TRBJ1-2
CDR3nt: TGTGCCAGCAGCTTGAGGACAGACTATGGCTACACCTTC
CDR3aa: CASSLRTDYGYTF

d_gene: NA
v_gene: TRBV11-3
abundance: once
j_gene: TRBJ2-1
CDR3nt: TGTGCCAGCAGCTTAGAGCTGGGGGGCTCCTACAATGAGCAGTTCTTC
CDR3aa: CASSLELGGSYNEQFF

d_gene: TRBD1
v_gene: TRBV2
abundance: few
j_gene: TRBJ1-2
CDR3nt: TGTGCCAGCACTCTCGGGACAGGGGGCGCGGGAGGCTACACCTTC
CDR3aa: CASTLGTGGAGGYTF

d_gene: TRBD1
v_gene: TRBV9
abundance: NA
j_gene: TRBJ2-7
CDR3nt: TGTGCCAGCAGCGTAGGACAGGGGGGCCACGAGCAGTACTTC
CDR3aa: CASSVGQGGHEQYF

d_gene: TRBD1
v_gene: TRBV5-4
abundance: NA
j_gene: TRBJ1-2
CDR3nt: TGTGCCAGCAGCTTCCGGGACAGGGTTAGCTATGGCTACACCTTC
CDR3aa: CASSFRDRVSYGYTF

d_gene: TRBD1
v_gene: TRBV2
abundance: NA
j_gene: TRBJ1-2
CDR3nt: TGTGCCAGCAGAGGACAGGGTCTCGGAGGCTACACCTTC
CDR3aa: CASRGQGLGGYTF

d_gene: NA
v_gene: TRBV11-3
abundance: NA
j_gene: TRBJ1-1
CDR3nt: TGTGCCAGCAGCATAACAGCGAACACTGAAGCTTTCTTT
CDR3aa: CASSITANTEAFF

d_gene: TRBD2
v_gene: TRBV11-2
abundance: NA
j_gene: TRBJ2-3
CDR3nt: TGTGCCAGCAGCTTAGTACCAGCGGGAATCGCAGATACGCAGTATTTT
CDR3aa: CASSLVPAGIADTQYF

d_gene: TRBD1
v_gene: TRBV4-1
abundance: NA
j_gene: TRBJ1-2
CDR3nt: TGCGCCAGCAGCCAAGATTGGGGGACAGGGGCGAACTATGGCTACACCTTC
CDR3aa: CASSQDWGTGANYGYTF

d_gene: NA
v_gene: TRBV6-5
abundance: NA
j_gene: TRBJ1-2
CDR3nt: TGTGCCAGCAGACCTACCACAGGGAGCTATGGCTACACCTTC
CDR3aa: CASRPTTGSYGYTF

d_gene: NA
v_gene: TRBV4-1
abundance: few
j_gene: TRBJ1-5
CDR3nt: TGCGCCAGCAGCCGGTTGGGAGATCAGCCCCAGCATTTT
CDR3aa: CASSRLGDQPQHF

d_gene: TRBD1
v_gene: TRBV5-1
abundance: few
j_gene: TRBJ2-1
CDR3nt: TGCGCCAGCGGACAGGGGTATAGTGATGAGCAGTTCTTC
CDR3aa: CASGQGYSDEQFF

d_gene: TRBD1
v_gene: TRBV30
abundance: few
j_gene: TRBJ2-7
CDR3nt: TGTGCCTGGAGCGGACAGGGCGGATCCGAGCAGTACTTC
CDR3aa: CAWSGQGGSEQYF

d_gene: TRBD2
v_gene: TRBV5-1
abundance: once
j_gene: TRBJ2-1
CDR3nt: TGCGCCAGCAGCCTCCGTCCCTTAGCGGGAGAAAATGAGCAGTTCTTC
CDR3aa: CASSLRPLAGENEQFF

d_gene: NA
v_gene: TRBV18
abundance: once
j_gene: TRBJ1-6
CDR3nt: TGTGCCAGCTCACCAGCTACAGTGCCTAATTCACCCCTCCACTTT
CDR3aa: CASSPATVPNSPLHF

d_gene: TRBD2
v_gene: TRBV5-1
abundance: NA
j_gene: TRBJ2-5
CDR3nt: TGCGCCAGCAGCACCGCCGGGACTAGCGAAGAGACCCAGTACTTC
CDR3aa: CASSTAGTSEETQYF

d_gene: TRBD2
v_gene: TRBV7-6
abundance: NA
j_gene: TRBJ2-1
CDR3nt: TGTGCCAGCAGCCGTAATCTAGCGGGAGGTTTTAATGAGCAGTTCTTC
CDR3aa: CASSRNLAGGFNEQFF

d_gene: TRBD1
v_gene: TRBV5-8
abundance: few
j_gene: TRBJ1-3
CDR3nt: TGTGCCAGCAGCTTACAGGGGGCTGGAAACACCATATATTTT
CDR3aa: CASSLQGAGNTIYF

d_gene: TRBD1
v_gene: TRBV15
abundance: NA
j_gene: TRBJ2-2
CDR3nt: TGTGCCACCAGCAGACCAGGACAGGGGGCCGGCACCGGGGAGCTGTTTTTT
CDR3aa: CATSRPGQGAGTGELFF

d_gene: NA
v_gene: TRBV7-2
abundance: NA
j_gene: TRBJ1-2
CDR3nt: TGTGCCAGCAGCTGGACAGCGTATGGCTACACCTTC
CDR3aa: CASSWTAYGYTF

d_gene: NA
v_gene: TRBV5-1
abundance: NA
j_gene: TRBJ2-7
CDR3nt: NA
CDR3aa: CASSFGQGAIRWYF

d_gene: TRBD2
v_gene: TRBV3-1/TRBV3-2
abundance: NA
j_gene: TRBJ2-3
CDR3nt: TGTGCCAGCAGCCAACCGGGACTAGCGGGGGCCTTCCTTAGCACAGATACGCAGTATTTT
CDR3aa: CASSQPGLAGAFLSTDTQYF

d_gene: NA
v_gene: TRBV13
abundance: NA
j_gene: TRBJ1-1
CDR3nt: TGTGCCAGCTCCTTAGTAGGGGTGGCCAACTCTGAAGCTTTCTTT
CDR3aa: CASSLVGVANSEAFF

d_gene: TRBD1
v_gene: TRBV23-1
abundance: NA
j_gene: TRBJ2-7
CDR3nt: TGCGCCAGCAGTCCACGACAGGGGAGCAACGAGCAGTACTTC
CDR3aa: CASSPRQGSNEQYF

d_gene: NA
v_gene: TRBV19
abundance: NA
j_gene: TRBJ2-5
CDR3nt: TGTGCCAGTAGTTGGAGGGCGGGGGAGACCCAGTACTTC
CDR3aa: CASSWRAGETQYF

d_gene: TRBD1
v_gene: TRBV11-2
abundance: NA
j_gene: TRBJ2-7
CDR3nt: TGTGCCAGCAGCTTGTCCTACGGACAGGGGTCCCGCGAGCAGTACTTC
CDR3aa: CASSLSYGQGSREQYF

d_gene: TRBD1
v_gene: TRBV6-5
abundance: once
j_gene: TRBJ1-6
CDR3nt: TGTGCCAGCAGCGGACAGGGTGATTCACCCCTCCACTTT
CDR3aa: CASSGQGDSPLHF

d_gene: NA
v_gene: TRBV19
abundance: NA
j_gene: TRBJ2-7
CDR3nt: TGTGCCAGTAGTATAGATGAGGGCGCAGGAACCTACGAGCAGTACTTC
CDR3aa: CASSIDEGAGTYEQYF

d_gene: NA
v_gene: TRBV7-9
abundance: NA
j_gene: TRBJ1-4
CDR3nt: TGTGCCAGCAGCTCCACGGGTGAAAAACTGTTTTTT
CDR3aa: CASSSTGEKLFF

d_gene: NA
v_gene: TRBV5-1
abundance: NA
j_gene: TRBJ1-3
CDR3nt: TGCGCCAGCAGCTTGGCCTTCGGCTCTGGAAACACCATATATTTT
CDR3aa: CASSLAFGSGNTIYF

d_gene: NA
v_gene: TRBV19
abundance: few
j_gene: TRBJ1-5
CDR3nt: TGTGCCAGTAGTATAGGGGAGGTTTCAGATTTT
CDR3aa: CASSIGEVSDF

d_gene: NA
v_gene: TRBV15
abundance: NA
j_gene: TRBJ2-3
CDR3nt: TGTGCCACCAGCCCTAGCACAGATACGCAGTATTTT
CDR3aa: CATSPSTDTQYF

d_gene: NA
v_gene: TRBV6-5
abundance: NA
j_gene: TRBJ1-1
CDR3nt: TGTGCCAACAAACCCTCTCCACGATCTGAAGCTTTCTTT
CDR3aa: CANKPSPRSEAFF

d_gene: NA
v_gene: TRBV7-2
abundance: NA
j_gene: TRBJ2-5
CDR3nt: TGTGCCAGCAGCCTGGACTGGCAAGAGACCCAGTACTTC
CDR3aa: CASSLDWQETQYF

d_gene: TRBD2
v_gene: TRBV30
abundance: NA
j_gene: TRBJ2-3
CDR3nt: TGTGCCTGGAGGGTTACTAGCGGGGGGGCTAAGCAGTATTTT
CDR3aa: CAWRVTSGGAKQYF

d_gene: TRBD1
v_gene: TRBV7-8
abundance: NA
j_gene: TRBJ1-2
CDR3nt: TGTGCCAGCACCAGGGACAGGGGGGACTATGGCTACACCTTC
CDR3aa: CASTRDRGDYGYTF

d_gene: TRBD2
v_gene: TRBV19
abundance: NA
j_gene: TRBJ2-1
CDR3nt: TGTGCCAGTAGTCCCGGGACTACATTTTACAATGAGCAGTTCTTC
CDR3aa: CASSPGTTFYNEQFF

d_gene: NA
v_gene: TRBV3-1/TRBV3-2
abundance: NA
j_gene: TRBJ1-2
CDR3nt: TGTGCCAGCAGCCTCCCTGAAGGGGGTGGCTACACCTTC
CDR3aa: CASSLPEGGGYTF

d_gene: TRBD2
v_gene: TRBV30
abundance: NA
j_gene: TRBJ2-1
CDR3nt: TGTGCCTGGGCCCTAGCGGCCTACAATGAGCAGTTCTTC
CDR3aa: CAWALAAYNEQFF

d_gene: NA
v_gene: TRBV19
abundance: once
j_gene: TRBJ1-2
CDR3nt: TGTGCCGCCTCAGGGGCAGGGGTGAATGGCTACACCTTC
CDR3aa: CAASGAGVNGYTF

d_gene: TRBD1
v_gene: TRBV10-2
abundance: NA
j_gene: TRBJ2-7
CDR3nt: TGCGCCAGCACTGCAGGACAGGGCAGGGAATACTTC
CDR3aa: CASTAGQGREYF

d_gene: TRBD1
v_gene: TRBV5-6
abundance: NA
j_gene: TRBJ2-5
CDR3nt: TGTGCCAGCAGCTTGACAGGGGTTTCTGTAGAGACCCAGTACTTC
CDR3aa: CASSLTGVSVETQYF

d_gene: TRBD1
v_gene: TRBV12-3/TRBV12-4
abundance: NA
j_gene: TRBJ1-1
CDR3nt: TGTGCCAGCAGTTCCGGGACAGGGAAAGCTTTCTTT
CDR3aa: CASSSGTGKAFF

d_gene: TRBD1
v_gene: TRBV7-9
abundance: NA
j_gene: TRBJ2-5
CDR3nt: TGTGCCAGCAACTCGGACAGGGGAGAGACCCAGTACTTC
CDR3aa: CASNSDRGETQYF